The text below deals with one T cell receptor beta chain. Its target is not known. The CDR3 contains 16 residues. Germline trimming cut 4 bases from V and 0 bases from J; bases unmatched to any gene: 9. In germline, CDR1 is MDHEN, CDR2 SYDVKM. This sample is part of a study of T cell responses to AZD1222 COVID-19 vaccine. Study-wide background: Researchers grouped second doses given at about 4 or about 12 weeks into one pool. Study outcomes and limitations: Only a handful of AZD1222 recipients tested seropositive at baseline.

Measured with immunoSEQ multiplex PCR; TCRdb has only the in-frame clones, and not every one. The sample yields around 130,000 clones, 80% to 90% seen once. The sequenced sample was peripheral blood, obtained on day 0 of AZD1222 vaccination. The chain joins TRBV28 to TRBJ2-7, with 7 bases aligning to TRBD2. The receptor's source is an adult in good health. CDR3 nucleotides: TGTGCCAGCAGTTCTCAAACGGGAGGCCTCTCCTACGAGCAGTACTTC. This codes for CASSSQTGGLSYEQYF.